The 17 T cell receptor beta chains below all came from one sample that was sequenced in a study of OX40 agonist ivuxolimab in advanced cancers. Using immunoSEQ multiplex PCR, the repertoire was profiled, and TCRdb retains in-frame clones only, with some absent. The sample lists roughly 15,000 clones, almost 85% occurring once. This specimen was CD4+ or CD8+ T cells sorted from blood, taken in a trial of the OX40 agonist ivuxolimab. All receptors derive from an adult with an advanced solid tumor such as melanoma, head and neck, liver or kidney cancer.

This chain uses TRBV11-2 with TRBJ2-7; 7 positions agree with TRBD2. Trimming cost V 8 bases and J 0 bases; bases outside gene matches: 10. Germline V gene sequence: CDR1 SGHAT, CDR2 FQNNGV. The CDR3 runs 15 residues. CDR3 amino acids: CASHGGDASSYEQYF. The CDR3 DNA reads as TGTGCCAGCCATGGGGGGGACGCTAGCTCCTACGAGCAGTACTTC. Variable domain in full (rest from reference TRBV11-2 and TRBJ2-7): EAGVAQSPRYKIIEKRQSVAFWCNPISGHATLYWYQQILGQGPKLLIQFQNNGVVDDSQLPKDRFSAERLKGVDSTLKIQPAKLEDSAVYLCASHGGDASSYEQYFGPGTRLTVT.

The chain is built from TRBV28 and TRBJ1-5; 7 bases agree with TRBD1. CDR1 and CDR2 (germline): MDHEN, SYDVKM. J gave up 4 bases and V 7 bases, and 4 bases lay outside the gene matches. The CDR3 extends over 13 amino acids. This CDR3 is CASNDRVNQPQHF. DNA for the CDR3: TGTGCCAGCAATGACAGGGTAAATCAGCCCCAGCATTTT.

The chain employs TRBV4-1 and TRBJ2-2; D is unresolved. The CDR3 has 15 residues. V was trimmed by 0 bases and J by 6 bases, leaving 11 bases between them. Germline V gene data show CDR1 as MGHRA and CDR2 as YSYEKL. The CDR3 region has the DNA TGCGCCAGCAGCCAAGATACCCACGCCGCCGGGGAGCTGTTTTTT. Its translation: CASSQDTHAAGELFF.

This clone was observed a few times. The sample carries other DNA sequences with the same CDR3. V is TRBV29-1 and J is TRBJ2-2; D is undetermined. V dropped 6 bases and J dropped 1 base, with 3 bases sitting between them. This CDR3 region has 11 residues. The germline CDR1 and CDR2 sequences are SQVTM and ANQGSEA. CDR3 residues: CSVKNTGELFF. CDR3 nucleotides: TGCAGCGTCAAGAACACCGGGGAGCTGTTTTTT.

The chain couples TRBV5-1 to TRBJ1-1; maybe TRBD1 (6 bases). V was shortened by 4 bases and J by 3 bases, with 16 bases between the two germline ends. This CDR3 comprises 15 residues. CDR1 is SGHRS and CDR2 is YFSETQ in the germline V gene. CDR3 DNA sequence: TGCGCCAGCAGCGGCGGGGTAGGGGGTGACACTGAAGCTTTCTTT. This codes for CASSGGVGGDTEAFF.

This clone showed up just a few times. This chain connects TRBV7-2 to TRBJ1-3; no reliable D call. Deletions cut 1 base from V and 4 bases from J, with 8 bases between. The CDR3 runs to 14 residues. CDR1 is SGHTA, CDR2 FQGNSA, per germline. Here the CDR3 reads CASSLDVYGNTIYF. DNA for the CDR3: TGTGCCAGCAGCTTAGATGTGTACGGAAACACCATATATTTT.

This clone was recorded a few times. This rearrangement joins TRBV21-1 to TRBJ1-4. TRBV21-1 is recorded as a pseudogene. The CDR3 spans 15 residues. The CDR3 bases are TGTGCCAGCAGCAAAGAGGCAGACACTAATGAAAAACTGTTTTTT. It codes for CASSKEADTNEKLFF.

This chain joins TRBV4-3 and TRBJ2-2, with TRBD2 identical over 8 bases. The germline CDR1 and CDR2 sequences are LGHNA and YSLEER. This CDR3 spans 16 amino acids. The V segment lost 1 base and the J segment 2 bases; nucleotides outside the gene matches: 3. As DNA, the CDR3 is TGCGCCAGCAGCCAAGTAGCGGGGACCAACACCGGGGAGCTGTTTTTT. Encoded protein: CASSQVAGTNTGELFF.

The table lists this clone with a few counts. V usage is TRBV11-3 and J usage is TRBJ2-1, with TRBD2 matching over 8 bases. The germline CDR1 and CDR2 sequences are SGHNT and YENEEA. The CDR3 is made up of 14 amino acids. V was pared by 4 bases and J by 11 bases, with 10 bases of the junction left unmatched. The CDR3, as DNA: TGTGCCAGCAGCTCCTCCAATGGCGGGGGGAAGCAGTTCTTC. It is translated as CASSSSNGGGKQFF.

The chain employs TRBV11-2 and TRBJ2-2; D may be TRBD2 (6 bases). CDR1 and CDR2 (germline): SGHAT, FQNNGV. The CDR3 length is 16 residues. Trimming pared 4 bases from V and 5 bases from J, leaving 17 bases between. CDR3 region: CASSSISRRGTGELFF. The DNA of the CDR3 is TGTGCCAGCAGCTCTATAAGCCGACGGGGGACCGGGGAGCTGTTTTTT.

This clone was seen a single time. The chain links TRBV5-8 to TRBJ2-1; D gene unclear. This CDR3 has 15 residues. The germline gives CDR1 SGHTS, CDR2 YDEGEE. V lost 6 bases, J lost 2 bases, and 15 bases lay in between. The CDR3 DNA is TGTGCCAGCATCGAACAGTGGGGAACCTACAATGAGCAGTTCTTC. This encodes CASIEQWGTYNEQFF.

The CDR3: CASSLRGGRTNTGELFF. The CDR3 nucleotides read TGTGCCAGCAGCCTACGGGGGGGACGAACGAACACCGGGGAGCTGTTTTTT. The chain carries TRBV9 and TRBJ2-2, with 8 bases fitting TRBD2. The CDR3 has 17 amino acids. V was pared by 4 bases and J by 0 bases, with 8 bases of the junction left unmatched. Per germline, CDR1 SGDLS and CDR2 YYNGEE.

This CDR3 is CAISQGMSGANVLTF. CDR3 DNA sequence: TGTGCCATCAGCCAGGGGATGTCTGGGGCCAACGTCCTGACTTTC. V usage is TRBV10-3 and J usage is TRBJ2-6; perhaps TRBD1 as D (6 bases). There are 15 residues in the CDR3. V was shortened by 6 bases and J by 1 base, with 10 bases between the two germline ends. Germline lookup yields CDR1 ENHRY and CDR2 SYGVKD.

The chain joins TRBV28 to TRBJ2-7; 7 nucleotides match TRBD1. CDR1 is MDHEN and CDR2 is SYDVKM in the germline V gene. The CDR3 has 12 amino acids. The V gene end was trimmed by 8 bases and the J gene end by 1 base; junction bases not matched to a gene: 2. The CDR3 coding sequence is TGTGCCAGCGCAGGGGGTTCCTACGAGCAGTACTTC. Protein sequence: CASAGGSYEQYF.

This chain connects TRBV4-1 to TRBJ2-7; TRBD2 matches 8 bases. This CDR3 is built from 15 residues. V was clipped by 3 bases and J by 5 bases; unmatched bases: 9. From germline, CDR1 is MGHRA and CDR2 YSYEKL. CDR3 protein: CASSHHGLALDEQYF. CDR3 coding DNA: TGCGCCAGCAGCCACCACGGACTAGCTCTCGACGAGCAGTACTTC.

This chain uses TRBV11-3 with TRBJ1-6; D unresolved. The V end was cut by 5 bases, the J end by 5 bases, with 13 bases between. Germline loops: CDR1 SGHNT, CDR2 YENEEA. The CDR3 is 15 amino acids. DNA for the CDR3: TGTGCCAGCAGCGATGACGGACTAAATAATTCACCCCTCCACTTT. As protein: CASSDDGLNNSPLHF.

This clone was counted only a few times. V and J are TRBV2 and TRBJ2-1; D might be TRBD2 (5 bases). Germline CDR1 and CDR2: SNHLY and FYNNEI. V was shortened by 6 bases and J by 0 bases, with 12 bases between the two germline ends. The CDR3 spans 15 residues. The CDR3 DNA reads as TGTGCCAGCAGGAGGGCTGACCTCTCCTACAATGAGCAGTTCTTC. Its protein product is CASRRADLSYNEQFF. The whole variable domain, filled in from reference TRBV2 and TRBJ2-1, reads EPEVTQTPSHQVTQMGQEVILRCVPISNHLYFYWYRQILGQKVEFLVSFYNNEISEKSEIFDDQFSVERPDGSNFTLKIRSTKLEDSAMYFCASRRADLSYNEQFFGPGTRLTVL.